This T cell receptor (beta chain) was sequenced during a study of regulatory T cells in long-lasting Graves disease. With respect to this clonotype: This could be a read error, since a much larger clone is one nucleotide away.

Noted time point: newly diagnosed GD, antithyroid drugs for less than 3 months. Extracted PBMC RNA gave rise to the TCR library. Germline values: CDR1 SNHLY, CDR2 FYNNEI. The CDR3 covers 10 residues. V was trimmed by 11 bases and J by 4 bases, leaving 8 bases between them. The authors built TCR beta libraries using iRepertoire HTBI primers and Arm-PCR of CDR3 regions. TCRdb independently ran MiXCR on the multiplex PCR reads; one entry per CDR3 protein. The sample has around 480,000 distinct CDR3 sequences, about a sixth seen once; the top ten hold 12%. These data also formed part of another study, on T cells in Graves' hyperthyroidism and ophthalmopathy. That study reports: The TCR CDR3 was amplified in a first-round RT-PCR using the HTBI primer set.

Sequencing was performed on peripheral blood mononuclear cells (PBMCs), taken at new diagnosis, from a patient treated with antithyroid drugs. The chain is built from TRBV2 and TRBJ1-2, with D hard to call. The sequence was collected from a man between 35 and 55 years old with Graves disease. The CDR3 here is CACATYGYTF. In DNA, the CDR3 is TGTGCCTGTGCGACCTATGGCTACACCTTC. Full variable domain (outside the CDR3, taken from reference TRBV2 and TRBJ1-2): EPEVTQTPSHQVTQMGQEVILRCVPISNHLYFYWYRQILGQKVEFLVSFYNNEISEKSEIFDDQFSVERPDGSNFTLKIRSTKLEDSAMYFCACATYGYTFGSGTRLTVV.